Reported below is one T cell receptor (beta chain). As yet, its antigen is unknown. This CDR3 has 15 residues. Trimming removed 2 bases at V and 6 bases at J, with 11 bases between. CDR1 and CDR2 (germline): SNHLY, FYNNEI. Sequencing was performed with immunoSEQ multiplex PCR; in TCRdb, only in-frame clones are kept and a portion is missing. Found here are 180,000 or so clones, around nine tenths of them singletons; the top ten hold about 2.1%. The data belong to a study of T cell responses to AZD1222 COVID-19 vaccine. General study points: A mostly white British donor set with more females was recruited, and clonal diversity was possibly underestimated. Repertoires were collected only later (after the peak T cell response had occurred). Of spike-specific TCRs, nearly half reportedly target regions left unmutated in variants.

Some second doses came at about 4 weeks and others at about 12 weeks; these were pooled. This clonotype was obtained from an adult who received the AZD1222 COVID-19 vaccine. The chain couples TRBV2 to TRBJ1-6; D gene ambiguous. This specimen consisted of peripheral blood, obtained 28 days after the second AZD1222 dose. In nucleotides, the CDR3 is TGTGCCAGCAGTGAACGGGAGAGCACTAATTCACCCCTCCACTTT. As protein: CASSERESTNSPLHF.